Below are 7 T cell receptor beta chains sequenced from a single sample in a study of shared clonotypes between healthy human individuals. Libraries were prepared by immunoSEQ multiplex PCR; TCRdb keeps only in-frame clonotypes and omits some of them. This table holds about 680,000 clones, around 73% found once. The sequencing input was memory CD4+ T cells sorted from blood. The sample's subset: CD45RA-negative fraction. The receptor set was obtained from a woman in her twenties or thirties in good health.

This clone was detected ten times or more. Other DNA sequences in the sample encode the same CDR3. The V gene is TRBV11-2, the J gene TRBJ1-5; D gene ambiguous. With 2 bases removed from V and 0 bases from J, the gap between germline ends came to 2 bases. The germline V gene has CDR1 SGHAT and CDR2 FQNNGV. The CDR3 runs to 13 residues. The CDR3 nucleotides are TGTGCCAGCAGCTTATATAGCAATCAGCCCCAGCATTTT. This encodes CASSLYSNQPQHF.

The V call is TRBV19, the J call TRBJ1-3; no firm D call. The V gene lost 0 bases and the J gene lost 7 bases, with 16 bases spanning the gap. This CDR3 is 16 amino acids long. Germline CDR1 LNHDA, CDR2 SQIVND (reference sequence). The CDR3 is CASSIDLVPGTNTIYF. CDR3 nucleotide sequence: TGTGCCAGTAGTATAGATCTGGTCCCCGGAACGAACACCATATATTTT.

This clone came up once. Just one base apart from a much larger clone, this may be a read error. This chain links TRBV15 with TRBJ2-1; 8 bases fit TRBD2. Germline assignment: CDR1 LNHNV and CDR2 YYDKDF (reference sequence). V shed 9 bases, J shed 8 bases, and the junction held 21 bases outside the gene matches. There are 17 residues in the CDR3. CDR3 region: CATTRPKEAGVPDEQFF. In DNA form, the CDR3 reads TGTGCCACTACGCGACCGAAGGAAGCGGGAGTCCCAGATGAGCAGTTCTTC.

The chain combines TRBV28 with TRBJ1-2; the D gene is possibly TRBD1 (6 bases). Germline V gene lookup returns CDR1 MDHEN and CDR2 SYDVKM. The CDR3 contains 12 residues. The ends were cut back, 10 bases at V and 6 bases at J, with 15 bases in the middle. CDR3 loop: CAISTGIDGYTF. CDR3 sequence (DNA): TGTGCCATTTCGACAGGAATCGATGGCTACACCTTC.

The DNA for the CDR3 is TGTGCCTGGACCCCGCGGACTAGCTTTCACGAGCAGTACTTC. Amino acid sequence: CAWTPRTSFHEQYF. V is TRBV30 and J is TRBJ2-7; 8 bases fit TRBD2. After removal of 4 bases from V and 5 bases from J, the junction contained 10 bases not matched to a gene. CDR3 size: 14 residues. CDR1 is GTSNPN, CDR2 SVGIG, per germline (reference sequence).

The chain is built from TRBV18 and TRBJ1-1, with D tentatively TRBD1 (5 bases). Germline V gene lookup returns CDR1 KGHSH and CDR2 LQKENI. Trimming pared 2 bases from V and 6 bases from J, leaving 16 bases between. This CDR3 comprises 15 residues. CDR3 sequence reads: CASSPAAGRLAEAFF. The CDR3 DNA reads as TGTGCCAGCTCACCAGCGGCAGGGCGACTGGCTGAAGCTTTCTTT.

The gene calls are TRBV4-1 and TRBJ1-5, with D hard to call. There are 13 residues in the CDR3. V was cut by 8 bases and J by 3 bases, with 11 bases left in between. Germline values: CDR1 MGHRA, CDR2 YSYEKL. CDR3 sequence: CASAALNNQPQHF. DNA of the CDR3: TGCGCCAGCGCCGCACTGAACAATCAGCCCCAGCATTTT.